This is a list of T cell receptor beta chains from one sample in a study of T cell changes during pregnancy in multiple sclerosis. Using immunoSEQ multiplex PCR, the repertoire was profiled, and TCRdb retains in-frame clones only, with some absent. The repertoire has some 54,000 clones, around 93% of them found once; the top ten carry more than 1.5%. The starting material was peripheral blood, obtained after pregnancy. These TCRs come from a female donor with multiple sclerosis, enrolled in a pregnancy study. Both conserved end residues are part of each CDR3. Fields, in order: clone size, V gene, CDR3 length, J gene, D gene, CDR3 DNA, CDR3 protein. The D gene is left open where the match is weak. Part of the rows lack a size; the others show once, few, many or a class for expanded clones.

abundance: .
v_gene: TRBV5-1
len: 20
j_gene: TRBJ2-6
d_gene: TRBD1
CDR3nt: TGCGCCAGCAGCTTGTGGTGGACAGGGGGTGGAAGCTCTGGGGCCAACGTCCTGACTTTC
CDR3aa: CASSLWWTGGGSSGANVLTF

abundance: .
v_gene: TRBV20-1
len: 11
j_gene: TRBJ2-1
d_gene: .
CDR3nt: TGCAGTGCTACTAGTATCAATGAGCAGTTCTTC
CDR3aa: CSATSINEQFF

abundance: .
v_gene: TRBV27
len: 18
j_gene: TRBJ2-3
d_gene: .
CDR3nt: TGTGCCAGCAGTAGTATGGTCTTAGCAGGGGAGCACTCAGATACGCAGTATTTT
CDR3aa: CASSSMVLAGEHSDTQYF

abundance: .
v_gene: TRBV4-3
len: 15
j_gene: TRBJ2-6
d_gene: TRBD1
CDR3nt: TGCGCCAGCAGCCAAGATGGCGCGACAGGGGACGTCCTGACTTTC
CDR3aa: CASSQDGATGDVLTF

abundance: .
v_gene: TRBV2
len: 14
j_gene: TRBJ2-7
d_gene: .
CDR3nt: TGTGCCAGCAGTGAAATTTTGGCAGTTTACGAGCAGTACTTC
CDR3aa: CASSEILAVYEQYF

abundance: once
v_gene: TRBV2
len: 15
j_gene: TRBJ2-3
d_gene: TRBD1
CDR3nt: TGTGCCAGCAGTGAAGTGGGACAGGGTGCAGATACGCAGTATTTT
CDR3aa: CASSEVGQGADTQYF

abundance: .
v_gene: TRBV27
len: 16
j_gene: TRBJ2-7
d_gene: TRBD1
CDR3nt: TGTGCCAGCAGTACCCGTCCCAGTACAGGGGACTACGAGCAGTACTTC
CDR3aa: CASSTRPSTGDYEQYF

abundance: .
v_gene: TRBV5-1
len: 15
j_gene: TRBJ2-1
d_gene: TRBD1
CDR3nt: TGCGCCAGCAGCTTCGTGAGACAGGGGGTAAATGAGCAGTTCTTC
CDR3aa: CASSFVRQGVNEQFF

abundance: .
v_gene: TRBV6-5
len: 13
j_gene: TRBJ1-5
d_gene: .
CDR3nt: TGTGCCAGCAGTTCGGGAGTGTTACAGCCCCAGCATTTT
CDR3aa: CASSSGVLQPQHF

abundance: .
v_gene: TRBV28
len: 15
j_gene: TRBJ2-7
d_gene: .
CDR3nt: TGTGCCAGCACCATTGGGGCGGGACAGCCCTACGAGCAGTACTTC
CDR3aa: CASTIGAGQPYEQYF

abundance: .
v_gene: TRBV6-4
len: 13
j_gene: TRBJ2-1
d_gene: .
CDR3nt: TGTGCCAGCAGTGCCGTACTCCACAATGAGCAGTTCTTC
CDR3aa: CASSAVLHNEQFF

abundance: .
v_gene: TRBV27
len: 14
j_gene: TRBJ2-7
d_gene: .
CDR3nt: TGTGCCAGCAGTTTATCTCGGGGGACCTACGAGCAGTACTTC
CDR3aa: CASSLSRGTYEQYF

abundance: many
v_gene: TRBV6-1
len: 14
j_gene: TRBJ1-4
d_gene: TRBD1
CDR3nt: TGTGCCAGCAGTGGCGGGACAGGGGTTGAAAAACTGTTTTTT
CDR3aa: CASSGGTGVEKLFF

abundance: .
v_gene: TRBV5-6
len: 16
j_gene: TRBJ1-1
d_gene: TRBD1
CDR3nt: TGTGCCAGCAGCTTGGATCCGGGACAGGGGGCGGGTGAAGCTTTCTTT
CDR3aa: CASSLDPGQGAGEAFF

abundance: .
v_gene: TRBV19
len: 14
j_gene: TRBJ2-1
d_gene: TRBD2
CDR3nt: TGTGCCAGTAGACTAGCGGGAGGGAGGAATGAGCAGTTCTTC
CDR3aa: CASRLAGGRNEQFF

abundance: once
v_gene: TRBV29-1
len: 16
j_gene: TRBJ2-2
d_gene: TRBD1
CDR3nt: TGCAGCGTCATCCTGATAGGACAGGGCATCACCGGGGAGCTGTTTTTT
CDR3aa: CSVILIGQGITGELFF

abundance: .
v_gene: TRBV19
len: 13
j_gene: TRBJ1-2
d_gene: .
CDR3nt: TGTGCCAGTAGTGACAGGTTGAACTATGGCTACACCTTC
CDR3aa: CASSDRLNYGYTF